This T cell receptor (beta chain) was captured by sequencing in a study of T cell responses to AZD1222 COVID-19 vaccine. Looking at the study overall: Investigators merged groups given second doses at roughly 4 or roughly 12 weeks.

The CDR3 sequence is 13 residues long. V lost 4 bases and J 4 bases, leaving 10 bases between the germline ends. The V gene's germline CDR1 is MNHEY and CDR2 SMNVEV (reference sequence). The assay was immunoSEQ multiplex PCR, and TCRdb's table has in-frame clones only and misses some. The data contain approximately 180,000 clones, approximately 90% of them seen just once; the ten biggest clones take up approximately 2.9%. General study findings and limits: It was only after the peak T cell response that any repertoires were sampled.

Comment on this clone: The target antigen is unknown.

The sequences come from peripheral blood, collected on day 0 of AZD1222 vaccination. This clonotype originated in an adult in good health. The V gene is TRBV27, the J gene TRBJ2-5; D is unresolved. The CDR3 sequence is CASSWDYAETQYF. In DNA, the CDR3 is TGTGCCAGCAGTTGGGATTACGCAGAGACCCAGTACTTC.